The 3 T cell receptor beta chains in this list originate from one sample, sequenced in a study of blood T cell repertoires in COVID-19. The repertoire was sequenced with immunoSEQ multiplex PCR; TCRdb's copy has only in-frame clones and lacks some. The sample lists roughly 140,000 clones; 70% to 90% were seen once. The sample consisted of peripheral blood. Receptor source: a woman aged 60-75 years with COVID-19, enrolled during active disease.

This chain joins TRBV7-6 and TRBJ1-1, with D perhaps TRBD1 (5 bases). Germline V gives CDR1 SGHVS, CDR2 FNYEAQ. The CDR3 has 15 residues. Trimming stripped 4 bases from V and 0 bases from J, with 12 bases between. The CDR3 DNA follows: TGTGCCAGCAGCTCCCAGGGTGAGATGAACACTGAAGCTTTCTTT. Its protein product is CASSSQGEMNTEAFF.

This clone showed up many times. The chain joins TRBV10-3 to TRBJ2-7; the D gene is possibly TRBD2 (6 bases). CDR1 is ENHRY and CDR2 is SYGVKD in the germline V gene. Trimming pared 4 bases from V and 0 bases from J, leaving 16 bases between. CDR3 length: 16 residues. The CDR3 DNA follows: TGTGCCATCAGTGTAACAGGCGCGGGAAGCTCCTACGAGCAGTACTTC. Protein product: CAISVTGAGSSYEQYF.

The rearrangement uses TRBV5-6 and TRBJ1-5; the D is unclear. V lost 3 bases, J lost 2 bases, and 21 bases lay in between. The CDR3 is made up of 18 amino acids. Germline assignment: CDR1 SGHDT and CDR2 YYEEEE. Written as DNA, the CDR3 is TGTGCCAGCAGCTCGGGGTATGGGGTTGGAGTAGGCAATCAGCCCCAGCATTTT. It encodes CASSSGYGVGVGNQPQHF.